Given below is one T cell receptor (beta chain) in context. cDNA encoding TCR beta was synthesized via 5'RACE template switching incorporating UMIs. From the 5' RACE reads, TCRdb lists one entry per CDR3 protein and no DNA. The ten most abundant clones cover around 5.2% of a sample with hundreds of thousands of distinct CDR3 sequences. Germline values: CDR1 MNHNS, CDR2 SASEGT. This CDR3 spans 14 amino acids. The record originates from a study of T cells expressing NK-cell markers. Study summary: It was from sorted CD3+CD56+NKG2C+, CD3+CD56+NKG2C- and CD3+CD56-NKG2C+ T cells that TCR beta repertoires came. Seven sequenced donors out of eight were HCMV-seropositive, one seronegative.

The receptor was derived from a man between 18 and 69 years old in good health. The sequenced material came from blood T cells: a sorted CD56 or NKG2C T cell subset, CD4+ or CD8+ T cells, or bulk PBMC T cells (not recorded which). The chain carries TRBV6-1 and TRBJ1-1. CDR3 amino acids: CASSVSPRDTEAFF.